The 26 T cell receptor beta chains below were found in one sample sequenced in a study of shared clonotypes between healthy human individuals. Data came from immunoSEQ multiplex PCR; TCRdb stores just in-frame clones and leaves some out. The sample shows over 2,000,000 clones, approximately 92% of them seen only once. In the naive CD8 group, cells lacked CD45RO and were positively selected for CCR7, so terminally differentiated effector memory CD45RA+ cells were left out. The specimen sequenced was naive CD8+ T cells from PBMCs. These receptors were obtained from a young man in good health. Some clones in this sample may be carry-over from other donors' samples.

The rearrangement uses TRBV27 and TRBJ2-1; D may be TRBD2 (6 bases). The CDR3 is made up of 15 amino acids. Germline V lookup: CDR1 MNHEY, CDR2 SMNVEV (reference sequence). V lost 0 bases to trimming and J lost 8 bases, with 14 bases between them. CDR3 coding DNA: TGTGCCAGCAGTTTATCTTCCTGGGGGGACGATGAGCAGTTCTTC. Translating gives CASSLSSWGDDEQFF.

V gene TRBV12-5 combines with J gene TRBJ2-3; D is perhaps TRBD1 or TRBD2 (5 bases each). Germline V gene data show CDR1 as LGHNT and CDR2 as FRNRAP. The V end lost 4 bases, the J end lost 2 bases, and 19 bases lay between the germline ends. The CDR3 sequence is 17 residues long. DNA of the CDR3: TGTGCTAGTGGTTCGCTCCTATTGGGGGTTGCCACAGATACGCAGTATTTT. Its protein product is CASGSLLLGVATDTQYF.

The CDR3: CASSDSGRARTDTQYF. The CDR3 DNA reads as TGTGCCAGCAGTGATAGCGGGAGGGCCAGAACAGATACGCAGTATTTT. This sequence joins TRBV2 and TRBJ2-3, with 11 positions matching TRBD2. Germline-derived CDR1 and CDR2 are SNHLY and FYNNEI. The J segment lost 3 bases and the V segment lost 3 bases, leaving 5 bases of the junction unmatched. This CDR3 spans 16 amino acids.

CDR3 nucleotide sequence: TGTGCCAGCAGCCCCCGGACGGGACTCTACGAGCAGTACTTC. This translates into CASSPRTGLYEQYF. V is TRBV7-6 and J is TRBJ2-7, with D perhaps matching TRBD2 (6 bases). Trimming removed 5 bases from V and 3 bases from J, with 14 bases in between. The germline CDR1 and CDR2 sequences are SGHVS and FNYEAQ. The CDR3 contains 14 residues.

The chain joins TRBV29-1 to TRBJ2-1; D might be TRBD2 (6 bases). CDR3 length: 17 residues. Looked up from germline, CDR1 is SQVTM and CDR2 is ANQGSEA. V lost 3 bases and J 4 bases, leaving 22 bases between the germline ends. The CDR3 reads CSVELPLNSGKYNEQFF. CDR3 in DNA: TGCAGCGTTGAGTTGCCCCTCAATAGCGGCAAATACAATGAGCAGTTCTTC.

The chain couples TRBV7-9 to TRBJ2-1; 9 bases are shared with TRBD1. The junction had 2 bases not matched to a gene; V was cut back by 6 bases and J by 8 bases. Per germline, CDR1 SEHNR and CDR2 FQNEAQ (reference sequence). There are 12 residues in the CDR3. Here the CDR3 DNA reads TGTGCCAGCAGGGGACAGGGCCATGAGCAGTTCTTC. This translates into CASRGQGHEQFF. Full variable domain (outside the CDR3, taken from reference TRBV7-9 and TRBJ2-1): DTGVSQNPRHKITKRGQNVTFRCDPISEHNRLYWYRQTLGQGPEFLTYFQNEAQLEKSRLLSDRFSAERPKGSFSTLEIQRTEQGDSAMYLCASRGQGHEQFFGPGTRLTVL.

The gene calls are TRBV5-4 and TRBJ2-7; TRBD1 is a possible D gene (5 bases). The germline V and J ends were trimmed by 5 bases and 2 bases, with 17 bases remaining between them. CDR1 SGHNT and CDR2 YYREEE come from the germline V gene (reference sequence). The CDR3 is 15 residues long. CDR3 coding DNA: TGTGCCAGCAGATTAGGGGCAGGTGGCACCTACGAGCAGTACTTC. It specifies CASRLGAGGTYEQYF.

The CDR3 spells CASRPGTGDYNEQFF. For the CDR3, the DNA is TGTGCCAGCAGGCCCGGGACAGGGGACTACAATGAGCAGTTCTTC. The chain joins TRBV28 to TRBJ2-1; 10 bases match TRBD1. This CDR3 region has 15 residues. In germline, CDR1 is MDHEN, CDR2 SYDVKM. Trimming took 6 bases from V and 3 from J; bases not matched to a gene: 5.

This clone was counted a single time. The rearrangement links TRBV29-1 to TRBJ2-4; TRBD1 or TRBD2 may be the D gene (5 bases each). Trimming shortened V by 5 bases and J by 6 bases, and 17 bases separated the two germline ends. The CDR3 length is 14 residues. Germline assignment: CDR1 SQVTM and CDR2 ANQGSEA. CDR3 region: CSVPGPGAGNIQYF. The CDR3 bases are TGCAGCGTTCCGGGACCCGGGGCTGGAAACATTCAGTACTTC.

The rearrangement uses TRBV28 and TRBJ1-5; D uncertain. Germline-derived CDR1 and CDR2 are MDHEN and SYDVKM. Trimming removed 6 bases at V and 9 bases at J, with 15 bases between. There are 13 residues in the CDR3. The CDR3 reads CASSLIMNGPQHF. The CDR3 DNA is TGTGCCAGCAGCCTAATCATGAACGGGCCCCAGCATTTT.

This chain uses TRBV5-1 with TRBJ2-1, with TRBD2 matching 7 bases. CDR3 length: 14 residues. The ends lost 1 base at V and 8 bases at J; junction bases unmatched: 6. From germline, CDR1 is SGHRS and CDR2 YFSETQ. CDR3 coding DNA: TGCGCCAGCAGCTTGACCGGGAGGACCGATGAGCAGTTCTTC. It is translated as CASSLTGRTDEQFF. The whole variable domain, filled in from reference TRBV5-1 and TRBJ2-1, reads KAGVTQTPRYLIKTRGQQVTLSCSPISGHRSVSWYQQTPGQGLQFLFEYFSETQRNKGNFPGRFSGRQFSNSRSEMNVSTLELGDSALYLCASSLTGRTDEQFFGPGTRLTVL.

The chain joins TRBV7-6 to TRBJ2-1; no clear D. CDR1 SGHVS and CDR2 FNYEAQ come from the germline V gene. V dropped 1 base and J dropped 6 bases, with 13 bases sitting between them. The CDR3 totals 15 residues. CDR3: CASSLGGFPRNEQFF. The CDR3 coding sequence is TGTGCCAGCAGCTTAGGTGGGTTCCCCCGCAATGAGCAGTTCTTC. Drawing the rest from reference TRBV7-6 and TRBJ2-1, the complete variable domain is GAGVSQSPRYKVTKRGQDVALRCDPISGHVSLYWYRQALGQGPEFLTYFNYEAQQDKSGLPNDRFSAERPEGSISTLTIQRTEQRDSAMYRCASSLGGFPRNEQFFGPGTRLTVL.

The V and J genes are TRBV4-3 and TRBJ2-7, with TRBD2 as a possible D gene (6 bases). CDR3 size: 15 residues. Trimming took 5 bases from V and 4 from J, leaving 18 bases between them. In germline, CDR1 is LGHNA, CDR2 YSLEER. The CDR3: CASSSVVGSSYEQYF. CDR3 sequence (DNA): TGCGCCAGCAGCTCAGTCGTCGGGAGTAGTTACGAGCAGTACTTC.

The chain has TRBV9 and TRBJ2-7, with a tentative D call TRBD2 (6 bases). The CDR3 loop spans 15 amino acids. Per germline, CDR1 SGDLS and CDR2 YYNGEE. V was shortened by 3 bases and J by 6 bases, with 19 bases between the two germline ends. The CDR3 DNA reads as TGTGCCAGCAGCGCGGAGGGGACTTTCTCCGGCGAGCAGTACTTC. Translated: CASSAEGTFSGEQYF.

This clone was detected a few times. V and J are TRBV9 and TRBJ1-1, with 8 bases fitting TRBD1. The length of the CDR3 is 15 residues. V gave up 0 bases and J gave up 7 bases; unmatched junction bases: 8. Germline CDR1 and CDR2: SGDLS and YYNGEE. Here the CDR3 reads CASSVGSRGTGEAFF. CDR3 nucleotide sequence: TGTGCCAGCAGCGTAGGGTCTAGGGGGACAGGTGAAGCTTTCTTT.

The chain is built from TRBV27 and TRBJ2-3, with unresolved D. The germline gives CDR1 MNHEY, CDR2 SMNVEV (reference sequence). With 5 bases removed from V and 7 bases from J, the gap between germline ends came to 22 bases. The CDR3 length is 16 residues. This CDR3 reads CASSVRTTQMEYTQYF. The DNA for the CDR3 is TGTGCCAGCAGTGTCAGGACGACGCAAATGGAATATACGCAGTATTTT.

The V gene is TRBV19, the J gene TRBJ2-1, with TRBD2 matching over 7 bases. The junction had 10 bases not matched to a gene; V was cut back by 5 bases and J by 6 bases. Germline assignment: CDR1 LNHDA and CDR2 SQIVND (reference sequence). CDR3 length: 15 amino acids. The CDR3 here is CASSALADRGNEQFF. The CDR3 region has the DNA TGTGCCAGTAGTGCCCTAGCGGACCGCGGCAATGAGCAGTTCTTC. Combining the CDR3 with reference TRBV19 and TRBJ2-1 gives the whole variable domain DGGITQSPKYLFRKEGQNVTLSCEQNLNHDAMYWYRQDPGQGLRLIYYSQIVNDFQKGDIAEGYSVSREKKESFPLTVTSAQKNPTAFYLCASSALADRGNEQFFGPGTRLTVL.

The rearrangement joins TRBV6-6 to TRBJ1-5; D is uncertain. CDR1 and CDR2 (germline): MNHNY, SVGAGI (reference sequence). This CDR3 comprises 11 residues. V was trimmed by 8 bases and J by 7 bases, leaving 9 bases between them. The DNA for the CDR3 is TGTGCCAGCGGCGACCTCCAGCCCCAGCATTTT. It is translated as CASGDLQPQHF.

The CDR3, as DNA: TGTGCCGCAGGGATGAACACTGAAGCTTTCTTT. Translated: CAAGMNTEAFF. The V gene is TRBV10-3, the J gene TRBJ1-1; a possible D gene is TRBD1 (5 bases). Trimming took 11 bases from V and 0 from J, leaving 7 bases between them. This CDR3 is built from 11 residues. Germline CDR1 ENHRY, CDR2 SYGVKD.

The chain employs TRBV9 and TRBJ2-3; D is ambiguous. This CDR3 has 15 residues. Trimming cost V 0 bases and J 2 bases, with 10 bases left between them. Germline V lookup: CDR1 SGDLS, CDR2 YYNGEE. The CDR3 here is CASSVAGALTDTQYF. In nucleotides, the CDR3 is TGTGCCAGCAGCGTAGCGGGCGCACTCACAGATACGCAGTATTTT.

The rearrangement uses TRBV6-6 and TRBJ1-2; perhaps TRBD1 as D (5 bases). Germline lookup yields CDR1 MNHNY and CDR2 SVGAGI (reference sequence). Between the trimmed V and J ends, which lost 0 bases and 6 bases, there was a span of 17 bases. CDR3 size: 16 residues. In nucleotides, the CDR3 is TGTGCCAGCAGTTACTCCCCGGGGGGAAGGGGCAATGGCTACACCTTC. This sequence encodes CASSYSPGGRGNGYTF.

The V and J genes are TRBV7-8 and TRBJ2-7; D unclear. Germline values: CDR1 SGHVS, CDR2 FQNEAQ. V shed 2 bases and J shed 6 bases, with 20 bases lying between them. The CDR3 is made up of 16 amino acids. The CDR3 region has the DNA TGTGCCAGCAGCTTAAATGGTCGAAATGGGGAACTCGAGCAGTACTTC. Encoded protein: CASSLNGRNGELEQYF.

This chain's CDR3 is CASSLDPGQGYEQYF. In nucleotides, the CDR3 is TGTGCCAGCAGTTTAGACCCGGGACAGGGATACGAGCAGTACTTC. V and J are TRBV28 and TRBJ2-7, with 9 bases that match TRBD1. The V gene's germline CDR1 is MDHEN and CDR2 SYDVKM. The CDR3 is 15 amino acids. Trimming at V came to 2 bases and at J to 4 bases, leaving 6 bases not matched to a gene.

The genes are TRBV6-6 and TRBJ1-5; 7 bases are shared with TRBD1. V shed 6 bases and J 0 bases; nucleotides not matched to a gene: 8. CDR1 MNHNY and CDR2 SVGAGI come from the germline V gene (reference sequence). The CDR3 covers 16 residues. CDR3 nucleotides: TGTGCCAGCAGAGGGGGCTGGGAGTATAGCAATCAGCCCCAGCATTTT. It codes for CASRGGWEYSNQPQHF.

The CDR3 is CASRKGTAGNTIYF. CDR3 coding DNA: TGTGCCAGCAGGAAAGGGACGGCGGGAAACACCATATATTTT. This chain joins TRBV27 and TRBJ1-3; D possibly corresponds to TRBD1 (5 bases). V lost 6 bases, J lost 4 bases, and 13 bases lay in between. CDR1 and CDR2 (germline): MNHEY, SMNVEV (reference sequence). CDR3 length: 14 amino acids.

The chain links TRBV5-4 to TRBJ2-1, with D possibly TRBD2 on 6 matching bases. Per germline, CDR1 SGHNT and CDR2 YYREEE (reference sequence). The V end lost 7 bases, the J end lost 0 bases, and 14 bases lay between the germline ends. CDR3 size: 15 residues. CDR3 DNA sequence: TGTGCCAGCTTGGGTTGGGAGGACTCCTACAATGAGCAGTTCTTC. As protein: CASLGWEDSYNEQFF.